What follows are 10 T cell receptor beta chains derived from one specimen sequenced in a study of long-term antiretroviral therapy in people with HIV. They ran version v3.0 of the immunoSEQ assay at survey level. Assay: immunoSEQ multiplex PCR; the TCRdb copy retains only in-frame clones and omits some. Here the sample spans some 45,000 clones, about 89% being singletons. The sequences come from unsorted PBMCs, collected 0.1 years before starting antiretroviral therapy. The receptors shown here come from a woman aged 50 to 60 with HIV.

Here the CDR3 reads CASSPGAGGPLETQYF. The CDR3 region has the DNA TGTGCCAGCAGCCCTGGGGCGGGGGGGCCTTTAGAGACCCAGTACTTC. The chain joins TRBV7-2 to TRBJ2-5; 9 bases are a match to TRBD2. The V segment lost 5 bases and the J segment 4 bases; nucleotides outside the gene matches: 11. CDR1 and CDR2 from the germline V gene are SGHTA and FQGNSA. This CDR3 region has 16 residues.

V gene TRBV7-9 combines with J gene TRBJ1-3; D is perhaps TRBD1 (6 bases). CDR3 length equals 16 residues. The germline V and J ends were trimmed by 4 bases and 0 bases, with 13 bases remaining between them. CDR1 and CDR2 (germline): SEHNR, FQNEAQ (reference sequence). The CDR3, as DNA: TGTGCCAGCAGCTCGTGGACAGTACTCTCTGGAAACACCATATATTTT. Amino acids: CASSSWTVLSGNTIYF.

The chain is built from TRBV18 and TRBJ2-7; D is perhaps TRBD1 or TRBD2 (5 bases each). Per germline, CDR1 KGHSH and CDR2 LQKENI. V lost 6 bases and J 1 base, leaving 19 bases between the germline ends. This CDR3 has 16 amino acids. CDR3 in DNA: TGTGCCAGCTCGGGCCGGGGCGGCAGGGTTTCCTACGAGCAGTACTTC. Amino acids: CASSGRGGRVSYEQYF. Based on the CDR3 plus reference TRBV18 and TRBJ2-7, the full variable domain is NAGVMQNPRHLVRRRGQEARLRCSPMKGHSHVYWYRQLPEEGLKFMVYLQKENIIDESGMPKERFSAEFPKEGPSILRIQQVVRGDSAAYFCASSGRGGRVSYEQYFGPGTRLTVT.

The genes are TRBV6-5 and TRBJ2-5; either TRBD1 or TRBD2 may fit D (5 bases each). Trimming removed 5 bases at V and 4 bases at J, with 17 bases between. The length of the CDR3 is 15 residues. The germline V gene has CDR1 MNHEY and CDR2 SVGAGI. The CDR3 nucleotides are TGTGCCAGCAGTCCGGGACGGCGTGTGGGAGAGACCCAGTACTTC. Encoded protein: CASSPGRRVGETQYF.

V gene TRBV21-1 combines with J gene TRBJ2-7. TRBV21-1 is flagged as a pseudogene. The CDR3 sequence is 16 residues long. The DNA of the CDR3 is TGTGCCAGCAGCAAAGAAAAGGCACGAAAGTCCTACGAGCAGTACTTC. Residues: CASSKEKARKSYEQYF.

This rearrangement joins TRBV2 to TRBJ1-2; D unresolved. Trimming stripped 10 bases from V and 3 bases from J, with 9 bases between. The CDR3 length is 11 residues. Germline V gives CDR1 SNHLY, CDR2 FYNNEI. The DNA of the CDR3 is TGTGCCACATCTGACTACTATGGCTACACCTTC. Residues: CATSDYYGYTF.

A single count supports this clone. CDR3 residues: CSAGTPGTQYF. In nucleotides, the CDR3 is TGCAGTGCTGGGACCCCCGGTACGCAGTATTTT. J is TRBJ2-3 and V is TRBV20-1; tentatively, D is TRBD1 or TRBD2 (5 bases each). CDR1 and CDR2 (germline): DFQATT, SNEGSKA (reference sequence). This CDR3 comprises 11 residues. V gave up 5 bases and J gave up 8 bases, with 11 bases separating them.

The chain is built from TRBV6-6 and TRBJ1-2; D not certain. The CDR3 totals 13 residues. Looked up from germline, CDR1 is MNHNY and CDR2 is SVGAGI (reference sequence). Trimming took off 8 bases at V and 0 bases at J, with 10 bases between the two ends. CDR3 DNA sequence: TGTGCCAGCTCTACGCAGACTAACTATGGCTACACCTTC. Translation: CASSTQTNYGYTF.

This chain connects TRBV2 to TRBJ1-1; D is unresolved. The CDR3 is 15 amino acids. V shed 3 bases and J shed 2 bases, with 13 bases lying between them. Germline assignment: CDR1 SNHLY and CDR2 FYNNEI. DNA for the CDR3: TGTGCCAGCAGTGAGTCGTCCGCACTTAACACTGAAGCTTTCTTT. Amino acid sequence: CASSESSALNTEAFF.

The genes are TRBV6-5 and TRBJ2-7; D is perhaps TRBD1 or TRBD2 (5 bases each). This CDR3 is built from 15 residues. Germline CDR1 reads MNHEY; CDR2 reads SVGAGI. Between the trimmed V and J ends, which lost 5 bases and 3 bases, there was a span of 17 bases. DNA for the CDR3: TGTGCCAGCAGTCCTGCCCGGGACGGAAACTACGAGCAGTACTTC. As protein: CASSPARDGNYEQYF.